This TCR beta chain was obtained from a study of shared clonotypes between healthy human individuals. This CDR3 comprises 16 residues. Here immunoSEQ multiplex PCR was the method, and the copy in TCRdb shows in-frame clones only, minus some. The sample has millions of clones, over 90% seen once. The TCR originated in a man between 18 and 29 years old in good health. Some clones in this sample may be carry-over from other donors' samples. Source material: naive CD4+ T cells from PBMCs. Subset: CD45RA+ positively selected. This chain uses TRBV21-1 with TRBJ2-3; no check of the table's D call, TRBD2, against the DNA was made. TRBV21-1 is reported as a pseudogene. The CDR3 spells CASSKLVATSLDTQYF. The CDR3 DNA reads TGTGCCAGCAGCAAACTAGTAGCCACGAGCCTGGATACGCAGTATTTT.